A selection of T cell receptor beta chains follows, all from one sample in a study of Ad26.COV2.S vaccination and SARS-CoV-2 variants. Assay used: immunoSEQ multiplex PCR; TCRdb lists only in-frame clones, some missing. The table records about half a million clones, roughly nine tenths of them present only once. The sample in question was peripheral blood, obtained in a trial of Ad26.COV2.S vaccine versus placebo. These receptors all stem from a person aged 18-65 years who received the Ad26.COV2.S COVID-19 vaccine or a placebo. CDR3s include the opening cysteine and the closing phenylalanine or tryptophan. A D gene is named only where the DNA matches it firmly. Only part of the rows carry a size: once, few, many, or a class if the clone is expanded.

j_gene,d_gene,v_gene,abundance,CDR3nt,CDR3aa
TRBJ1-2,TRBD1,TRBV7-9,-,TGTGCCAGCAGCGCCCCACCGGGACAGAACTATGGCTACACCTTC,CASSAPPGQNYGYTF
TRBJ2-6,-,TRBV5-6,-,TGTGCCAGCAGCTTCCCTTCGGACAGCCCTTCTGGGGCCAACGTCCTGACTTTC,CASSFPSDSPSGANVLTF
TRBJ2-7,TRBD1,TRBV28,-,TGTGCCAGCAGGAAGGGACAGACCTACGAGCAGTACTTC,CASRKGQTYEQYF
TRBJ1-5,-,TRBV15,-,TGTGCCACCAGCAGGGGCAGTAGCAATCAGCCCCAGCATTTT,CATSRGSSNQPQHF
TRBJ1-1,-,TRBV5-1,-,TGCGCCAGCAGCTTGCTAACCAAAACGGGCGCTGAAGCTTTCTTT,CASSLLTKTGAEAFF
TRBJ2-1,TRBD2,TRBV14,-,TGTGCCAGCAGCCGACATCGATTGGGACTAGCGGGAAGCTCCTACAATGAGCAGTTCTTC,CASSRHRLGLAGSSYNEQFF
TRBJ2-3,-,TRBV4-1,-,TGCGCCAGCAGCCGCGTCCAGCGGACTAGCACAGATACGCAGTATTTT,CASSRVQRTSTDTQYF
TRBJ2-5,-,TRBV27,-,TGTGCCAGCAGTTCCGGGACCGAACTACTAGAGACCCAGTACTTC,CASSSGTELLETQYF
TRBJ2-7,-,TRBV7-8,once,TGTGCCAGCAGCTTAGATAGGGCAGGCTCAATACCTGGACCCTACGAGCAGTACTTC,CASSLDRAGSIPGPYEQYF
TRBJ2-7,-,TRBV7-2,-,TGTGCCAGCAGCTTGATCGTTTCCTACGAGCAGTACTTC,CASSLIVSYEQYF
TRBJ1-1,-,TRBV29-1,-,TGCAGCGTGAGGGGCAGGATGAACACTGAAGCTTTCTTT,CSVRGRMNTEAFF
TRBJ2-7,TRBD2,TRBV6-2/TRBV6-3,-,TGTGCCAGCAGTTACACTAGCGGGAGGCCGACCTACGAGCAGTACTTC,CASSYTSGRPTYEQYF
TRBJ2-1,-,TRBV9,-,TGTGCCAGCAGCGTAACCACTAGTACCTACAATGAGCAGTTCTTC,CASSVTTSTYNEQFF
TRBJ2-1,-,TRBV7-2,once,TGTGCCAGCAGTCGGGGTGTGGGGGCCAGGAATGAGCAGTTCTTC,CASSRGVGARNEQFF
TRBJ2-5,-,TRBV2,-,TGTGCCAGCGTCCGAGCAGAGACCCAGTACTTC,CASVRAETQYF
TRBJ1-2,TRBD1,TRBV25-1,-,TGTGCCAGCAGTGGCCAGGGACAGGGTCCCTACTTC,CASSGQGQGPYF
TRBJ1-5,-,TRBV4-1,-,TGCGCCAGCAGCCAAGATGGGGGGCCCCAGCATTTT,CASSQDGGPQHF
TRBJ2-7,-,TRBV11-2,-,TGTGCCAGCAGCTACATCGGGTGGGTTCTCTCCTACGAGCAGTACTTC,CASSYIGWVLSYEQYF
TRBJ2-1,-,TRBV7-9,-,TGTGCCAGCAGCTCCGACACGGGTGAGCAGTTCTTC,CASSSDTGEQFF
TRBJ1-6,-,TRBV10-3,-,TGTGCCATCAGTGAGTCGAGCGGGGTAGGGGATTCACCCCTCCACTTT,CAISESSGVGDSPLHF
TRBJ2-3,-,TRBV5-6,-,TGTGCCAGCAGCCTTGGGAGGTCGGATACGCAGTATTTT,CASSLGRSDTQYF
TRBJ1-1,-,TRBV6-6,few,TGTGCCAGCAGCGTAGGGAGGGGGGTGACTGAAGCTTTCTTT,CASSVGRGVTEAFF
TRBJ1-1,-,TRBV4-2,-,TGTGCCAGCAGCCAAGACTTGATGGGGACTTCGAACACTGAAGCTTTCTTT,CASSQDLMGTSNTEAFF
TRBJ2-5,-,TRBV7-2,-,TGTGCCAGCAGCCTTGGATTTGGATTGGAGACCCAGTACTTC,CASSLGFGLETQYF
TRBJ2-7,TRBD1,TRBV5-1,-,TGCGCCAGCAGCTCGGGACAGGTGGGCGAGCAGTACTTC,CASSSGQVGEQYF
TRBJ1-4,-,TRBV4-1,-,TGCGCCAGCAGCAATCCCGGCCACCGGAATGAAAAACTGTTTTTT,CASSNPGHRNEKLFF
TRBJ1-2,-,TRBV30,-,TGTGCCTGGAGAGGGTTGGCAGACTATGGCTACACCTTC,CAWRGLADYGYTF
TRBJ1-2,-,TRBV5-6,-,TGTGCCAGCAGCCGGCAGGGGCAAATTGGCTACACCTTC,CASSRQGQIGYTF
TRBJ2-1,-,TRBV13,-,TGTGCCAGCAGCCCGGCCCCCGGTCATGGGGGCTCCTACAATGAGCAGTTCTTC,CASSPAPGHGGSYNEQFF
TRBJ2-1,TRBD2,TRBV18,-,TGTGCCAGCTCACTTCCGGGGGGGCTCGATGAGCAGTTCTTC,CASSLPGGLDEQFF
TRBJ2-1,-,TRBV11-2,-,TGTGCCAGCAGCTTAGTTAGCGGCACCTACAATGAGCAGTTCTTC,CASSLVSGTYNEQFF
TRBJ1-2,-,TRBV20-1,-,TGCAGTGCTAGAGATCGGGATGGCTACACCTTC,CSARDRDGYTF
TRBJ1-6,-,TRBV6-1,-,TGTGCCAGCAGTGAACCCTCCCGTTATTCACCCCTCCACTTT,CASSEPSRYSPLHF
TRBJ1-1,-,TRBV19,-,TGTGCCAGTAGAGGGGAACTGATGAACACTGAAGCTTTCTTT,CASRGELMNTEAFF
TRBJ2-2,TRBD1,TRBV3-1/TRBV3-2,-,TGTGCCAGCAGCCGTGGACAGGGGGTCACCGGGGAGCTGTTTTTT,CASSRGQGVTGELFF
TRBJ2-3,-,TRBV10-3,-,TGTGCCATCAGTGATATTTGGGGGACCAGGGGCACAGATACGCAGTATTTT,CAISDIWGTRGTDTQYF
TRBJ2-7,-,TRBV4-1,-,TGCGCCAGCAGCCAGCCCCTCCGGGGCTACGAGCAGTACTTC,CASSQPLRGYEQYF
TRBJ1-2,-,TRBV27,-,TGTGCCAGCAGTTTATCGGGGGGGGGTGCGTCGAACACCTTC,CASSLSGGGASNTF
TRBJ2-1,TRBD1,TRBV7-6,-,TGTGCCAGCAGCCGCACCGGGACAGCCCGCAATGAGCAGTTCTTC,CASSRTGTARNEQFF
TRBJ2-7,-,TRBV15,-,TGTGCCACCAGCAGAGGGGACTCTAGCTACGAGCAGTACTTC,CATSRGDSSYEQYF
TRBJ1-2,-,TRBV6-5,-,TGTGCCAGCAGTTACGGGGGTACCTACACCTTC,CASSYGGTYTF
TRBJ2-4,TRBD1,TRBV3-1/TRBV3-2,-,TGTGCCAGCAGCGCAACAGGGGTTGCGGACATTCAGTACTTC,CASSATGVADIQYF
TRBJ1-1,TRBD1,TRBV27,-,TGTGCCAGCAGTTTAGCAACGACAGGGGGTCGTACTGAAGCTTTCTTT,CASSLATTGGRTEAFF
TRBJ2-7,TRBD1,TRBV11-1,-,TGTGCCAGCAGCTTCGGTAGGGGACAGGGGGCCTACGAGCAGTACTTC,CASSFGRGQGAYEQYF
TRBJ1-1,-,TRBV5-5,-,TGTGCCAGCAGCAAACCCCCGGGAAACACTGAAGCTTTCTTT,CASSKPPGNTEAFF
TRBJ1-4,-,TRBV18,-,TGTGCCAGCTCACCTTCCAGTAATGAAAAACTGTTTTTT,CASSPSSNEKLFF
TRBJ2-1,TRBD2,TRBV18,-,TGTGCCAGCTCACCTGCGGGGGGACTATACAATGAGCAGTTCTTC,CASSPAGGLYNEQFF
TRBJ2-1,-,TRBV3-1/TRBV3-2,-,TGTGCCAGCAGCCCCAGCGGAGGTGGGCCCTACAATGAGCAGTTCTTC,CASSPSGGGPYNEQFF
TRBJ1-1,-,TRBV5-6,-,TGTGCCAGCAGCTTGGGTGGGAACACTGAAGCTTTCTTT,CASSLGGNTEAFF
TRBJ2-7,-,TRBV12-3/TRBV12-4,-,TGTGCCAGCAGTTTGTTGAAGGAGGAGCAGTACTTC,CASSLLKEEQYF
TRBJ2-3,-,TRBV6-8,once,TGTGCCAGCAGTTACTCTGGGCTAGCGACAGATACGCAGTATTTT,CASSYSGLATDTQYF
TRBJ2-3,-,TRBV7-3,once,TGTGCCAGCAGCTTAAGTGGGAGGCAGGGGCCAGATACGCAGTATTTT,CASSLSGRQGPDTQYF
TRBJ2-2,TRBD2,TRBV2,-,TGTGCCTCTCGGGGAGGGCCGTCGAACACCGGGGAGCTGTTTTTT,CASRGGPSNTGELFF
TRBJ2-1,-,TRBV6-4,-,TGTGCCAGCAGTGCGGACGCTTCCACCAGCGTCTATGAGCAGTTCTTC,CASSADASTSVYEQFF
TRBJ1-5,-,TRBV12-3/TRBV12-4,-,TGTGCCAGCAGTTTTGGGGTAGAACAGCCCCAGCATTTT,CASSFGVEQPQHF
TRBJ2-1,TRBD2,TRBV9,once,TGTGCCAGCAGCCCGTCGGGCGGGAGGGCCTGGCGGTTCTTC,CASSPSGGRAWRFF
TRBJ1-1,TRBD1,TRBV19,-,TGTGCCAGTAGTATAGATGACAGGGGGAGCACTGAAGCTTTCTTT,CASSIDDRGSTEAFF
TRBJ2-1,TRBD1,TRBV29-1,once,TGCAGCGTGGACGGTGAGGGGGCCAACAATGAGCAGTTCTTC,CSVDGEGANNEQFF